This T cell receptor (beta chain) was sequenced for a study of T-cell reconstitution after alpha-beta-depleted transplantation in children. The CDR3 spans 12 residues. Trimming removed 7 bases from V and 4 bases from J; junction bases left unmatched: 0. CDR1 SGDLS and CDR2 YYNGEE come from the germline V gene. Researchers prepared the TCRbeta library using unique molecular identifiers, the study reports. TCRdb re-derived calls from the PCR reads in MiXCR, one entry per CDR3 protein. The sample shows approximately 300,000 distinct CDR3 sequences, 10% of them seen only once. This clonotype was detected a few times. As yet, its antigen is unknown. Notes on the study in general: It was newly produced T cells that mostly accounted for T-cell counts and diversity one year after transplant. Surviving recipient T cells and thymic progenitors accounted for the high day-60 TCRbeta diversity observed in some patients. Expanded clones from the graft, numbering several hundred, reportedly supplied alpha-beta T cells about two months after transplant.

This chain uses TRBV9 with TRBJ2-7; TRBD2 matches at 12 bases. The clonotype originates from a boy under three years old with acute myeloid leukemia, due to receive a stem cell transplant. The material sequenced was PBMCs, taken before TCRalphabeta/CD19-depleted stem cell transplant. In DNA, the CDR3 is TGTGCCAGCGGGACTAGCGGGTACGAGCAGTACTTC. Its protein is CASGTSGYEQYF. The complete variable domain, with remaining parts taken from reference TRBV9 and TRBJ2-7, reads DSGVTQTPKHLITATGQRVTLRCSPRSGDLSVYWYQQSLDQGLQFLIQYYNGEERAKGNILERFSAQQFPDLHSELNLSSLELGDSALYFCASGTSGYEQYFGPGTRLTVT.